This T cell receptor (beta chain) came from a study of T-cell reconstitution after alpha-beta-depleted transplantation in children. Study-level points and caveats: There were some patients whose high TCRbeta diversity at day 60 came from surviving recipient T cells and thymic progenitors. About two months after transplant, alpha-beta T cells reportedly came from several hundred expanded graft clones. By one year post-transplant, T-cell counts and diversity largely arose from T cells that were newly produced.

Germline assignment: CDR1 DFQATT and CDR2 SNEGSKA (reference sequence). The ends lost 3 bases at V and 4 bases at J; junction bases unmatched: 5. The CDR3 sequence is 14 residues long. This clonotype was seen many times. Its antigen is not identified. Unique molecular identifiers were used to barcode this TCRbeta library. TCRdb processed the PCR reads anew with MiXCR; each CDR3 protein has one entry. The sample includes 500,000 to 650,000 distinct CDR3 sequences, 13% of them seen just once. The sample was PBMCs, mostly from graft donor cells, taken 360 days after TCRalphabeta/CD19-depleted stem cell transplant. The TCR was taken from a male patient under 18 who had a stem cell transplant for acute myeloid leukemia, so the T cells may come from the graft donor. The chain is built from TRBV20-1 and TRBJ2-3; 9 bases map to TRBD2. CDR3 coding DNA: TGCAGTGCTAGCGGACTAGCGTTGGCAGATACGCAGTATTTT. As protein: CSASGLALADTQYF.